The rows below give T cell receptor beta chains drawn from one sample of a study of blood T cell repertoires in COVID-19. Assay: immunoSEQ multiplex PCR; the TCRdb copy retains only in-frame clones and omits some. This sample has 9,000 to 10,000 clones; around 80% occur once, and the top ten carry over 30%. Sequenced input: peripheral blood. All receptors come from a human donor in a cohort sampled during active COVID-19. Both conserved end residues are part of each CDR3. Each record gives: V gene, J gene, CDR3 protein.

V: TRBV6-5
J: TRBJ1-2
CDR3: CASSYGTGLNGYTF

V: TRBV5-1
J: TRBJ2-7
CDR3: CASSLAGGPYEQYF

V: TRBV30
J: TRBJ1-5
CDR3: CAWSGQPNQPQHF

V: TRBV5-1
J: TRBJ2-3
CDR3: CASSAGTSLDTQYF

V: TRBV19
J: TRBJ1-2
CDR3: CASSVTGGASYGYTF

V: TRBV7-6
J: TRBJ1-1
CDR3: CASSPGGVRTEAFF

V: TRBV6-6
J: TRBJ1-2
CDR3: CASSHTFDRGLSNYGYTF

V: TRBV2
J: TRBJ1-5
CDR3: CASSEKDYYNQPQHF

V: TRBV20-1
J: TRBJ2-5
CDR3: CSASVRETQYF

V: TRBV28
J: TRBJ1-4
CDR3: CASSLPGQGNEKLFF

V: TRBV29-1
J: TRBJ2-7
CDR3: CSVVSREDYTKSSYEQYF

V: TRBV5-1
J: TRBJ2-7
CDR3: CASSSHFPGPRDRGPYEQYF

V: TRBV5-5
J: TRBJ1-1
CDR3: CASSHRLQGASEAFF

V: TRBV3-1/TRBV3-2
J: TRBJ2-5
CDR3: CASSHHGGAEETQYF

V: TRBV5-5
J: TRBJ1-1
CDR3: CASSLPGGNEAFF

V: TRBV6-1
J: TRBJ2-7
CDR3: CASSETRSYEQYF

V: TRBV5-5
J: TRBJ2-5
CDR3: CASSLGGRRETQYF

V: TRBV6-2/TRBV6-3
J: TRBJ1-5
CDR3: CASSTIRNQPQHF

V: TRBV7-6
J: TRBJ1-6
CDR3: CASSPGLGDSPLHF

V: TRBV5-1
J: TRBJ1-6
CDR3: CASSLVPGQGDYNSPLHF

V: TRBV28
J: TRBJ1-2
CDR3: CASSRTGDGYTF

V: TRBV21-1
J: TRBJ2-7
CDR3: CASSAPLGQGAIHEQYF

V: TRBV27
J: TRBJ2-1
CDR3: CASALFSGGAGDEQFF

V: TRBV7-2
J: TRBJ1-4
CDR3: CASSPVSTNEKLFF

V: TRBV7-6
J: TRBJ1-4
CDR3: CASSLTETGNEKLFF

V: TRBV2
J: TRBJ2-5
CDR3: CASSSGTVQETQYF

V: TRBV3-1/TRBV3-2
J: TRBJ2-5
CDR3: CARSHGGSSGGQGAQYF

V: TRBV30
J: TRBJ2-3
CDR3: CAWSIHLTGEVYTQYF

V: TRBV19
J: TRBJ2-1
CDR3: CASRRTSGRNEQFF

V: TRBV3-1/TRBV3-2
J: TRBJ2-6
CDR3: CASSQDISGANVLTF

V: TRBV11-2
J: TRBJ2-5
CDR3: CASSLNPRGLAETQYF

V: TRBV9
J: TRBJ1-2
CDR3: CASSVATGGGDGYTF

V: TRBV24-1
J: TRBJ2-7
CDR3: CATSDNTGYEQYF

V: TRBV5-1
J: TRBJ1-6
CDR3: CASSWGQGAGGPLHF

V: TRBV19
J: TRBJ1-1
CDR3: CASSIRRDRTEAFF

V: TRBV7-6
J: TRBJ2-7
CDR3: CASSLGGTQSYEQYF

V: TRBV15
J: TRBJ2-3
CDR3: CATSRAGRSDTQYF